These T cell receptor beta chains were read from a single sample in a study of CD8 T cells in ankylosing spondylitis. TCRdb redid the calling of the 5' RACE reads with MiXCR, one entry per CDR3 protein. The sample has 250,000 to 350,000 distinct CDR3 sequences; roughly 20% are singletons. Material for sequencing was blood, either unsorted or a sorted T cell fraction (not recorded which). The receptors shown here come from a male donor with ankylosing spondylitis or in good health (not recorded which). Both conserved end residues are part of each CDR3. A D gene is named only where the DNA matches it firmly. Part of the rows lack a size; the others show once, few, many or a class for expanded clones.

d_call	v_call	clone_size	j_call	cdr3_aa	cdr3_nt
TRBD1	TRBV6-1	.	TRBJ1-1	CASSERPTGLGNTEAFF	TGTGCCAGCAGTGAAAGGCCGACAGGGCTGGGGAACACTGAAGCTTTCTTT
.	TRBV5-1	.	TRBJ1-3	CASSTQTGSSSGNTIYF	TGCGCCAGCAGCACTCAGACAGGCTCCAGCTCTGGAAACACCATATATTTT
TRBD1	TRBV5-1	few	TRBJ2-1	CASSPDRAHEQFF	TGCGCCAGCAGCCCAGACAGGGCTCATGAGCAGTTCTTC
.	TRBV7-2	.	TRBJ2-2	CASSLVGHKNTGELFF	TGTGCCAGCAGCTTAGTAGGACACAAGAACACCGGGGAGCTGTTTTTT
TRBD2	TRBV24-1	many	TRBJ2-2	CATGLADGDGELFF	TGTGCCACTGGACTAGCGGACGGTGACGGGGAGCTGTTTTTT
.	TRBV3-1	.	TRBJ2-1	CASSQGPGNEQFF	TGTGCCAGCAGCCAAGGCCCAGGGAATGAGCAGTTCTTC
.	TRBV4-2	.	TRBJ2-3	CASSQLADTQYF	TGTGCCAGCAGCCAACTAGCAGATACGCAGTATTTT
TRBD2	TRBV3-1	.	TRBJ2-5	CASSPTSGGKTQYF	TGTGCCAGCAGCCCCACTAGCGGGGGGAAGACCCAGTACTTC
TRBD2	TRBV5-1	.	TRBJ2-3	CASTGGGARDTQYF	TGCGCCAGCACTGGCGGGGGGGCGAGAGATACGCAGTATTTT
.	TRBV7-9	.	TRBJ1-4	CASSQAGWSNEKLFF	TGTGCCAGCAGCCAGGCGGGGTGGTCTAATGAAAAACTGTTTTTT
TRBD1	TRBV6-2/TRBV6-3	.	TRBJ1-5	CASSYKPGQGNQPQHF	TGTGCCAGCAGTTACAAACCGGGACAGGGGAATCAGCCCCAGCATTTT
.	TRBV5-5	many	TRBJ2-1	CASSSGFSYNEQFF	TGTGCCAGCAGCTCAGGATTCTCCTACAATGAGCAGTTCTTC
.	TRBV5-1	few	TRBJ1-6	CASSRNTDQDSPLHF	TGCGCCAGCAGCAGGAACACAGATCAGGATTCACCCCTCCACTTT
TRBD1	TRBV12-3/TRBV12-4	few	TRBJ1-5	CASGLTGSNQPQHF	TGTGCCAGTGGATTGACAGGGTCAAATCAGCCCCAGCATTTT
.	TRBV29-1	many	TRBJ2-3	CSVAKGTVTDTQYF	TGCAGCGTTGCAAAAGGGACGGTCACAGATACGCAGTATTTT
.	TRBV10-3	few	TRBJ2-3	CAIRLASTDTQYF	TGTGCCATCAGGCTAGCGTCCACAGATACGCAGTATTTT
TRBD2	TRBV20-1	few	TRBJ2-3	CSARRSSGGSTDTQYF	TGCAGTGCTAGACGGTCTAGCGGGGGGAGCACAGATACGCAGTATTTT
TRBD2	TRBV20-1	few	TRBJ2-1	CSAKTSGSPSYNEQFF	TGCAGTGCTAAGACTAGCGGGTCCCCCTCCTACAATGAGCAGTTCTTC
.	TRBV28	once	TRBJ1-3	CASSQPTEGNTIYF	TGTGCCAGCAGCCAACCGACTGAGGGAAACACCATATATTTT
.	TRBV29-1	.	TRBJ2-3	CSVDRLNTQYF	TGCAGCGTTGATAGGCTTAATACGCAGTATTTT